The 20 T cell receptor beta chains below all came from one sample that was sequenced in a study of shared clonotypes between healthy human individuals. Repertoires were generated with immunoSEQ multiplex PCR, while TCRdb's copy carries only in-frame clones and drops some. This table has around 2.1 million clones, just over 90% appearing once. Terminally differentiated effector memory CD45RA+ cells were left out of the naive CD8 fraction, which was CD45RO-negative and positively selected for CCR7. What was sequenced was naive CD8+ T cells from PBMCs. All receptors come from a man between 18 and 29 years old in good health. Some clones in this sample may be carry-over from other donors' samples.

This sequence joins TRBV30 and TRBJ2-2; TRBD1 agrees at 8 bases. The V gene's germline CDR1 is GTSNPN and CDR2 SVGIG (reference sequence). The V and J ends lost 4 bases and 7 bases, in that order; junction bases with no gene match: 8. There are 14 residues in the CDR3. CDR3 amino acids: CAWNPGQGNGELFF. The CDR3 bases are TGTGCCTGGAATCCCGGACAGGGTAACGGGGAGCTGTTTTTT.

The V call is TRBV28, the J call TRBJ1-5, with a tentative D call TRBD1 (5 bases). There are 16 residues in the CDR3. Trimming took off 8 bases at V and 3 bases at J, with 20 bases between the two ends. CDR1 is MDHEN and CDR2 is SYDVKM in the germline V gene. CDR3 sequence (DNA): TGTGCCAGCCAAAAGCCTGAGGACAAACCCAATCAGCCCCAGCATTTT. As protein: CASQKPEDKPNQPQHF.

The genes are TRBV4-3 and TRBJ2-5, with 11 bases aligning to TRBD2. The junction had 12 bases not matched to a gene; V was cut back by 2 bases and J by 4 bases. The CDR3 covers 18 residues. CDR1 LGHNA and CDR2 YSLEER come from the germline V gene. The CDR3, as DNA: TGCGCCAGCAGCCAAAAACTAGCGGGAGAATCCTTTGGAGAGACCCAGTACTTC. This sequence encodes CASSQKLAGESFGETQYF.

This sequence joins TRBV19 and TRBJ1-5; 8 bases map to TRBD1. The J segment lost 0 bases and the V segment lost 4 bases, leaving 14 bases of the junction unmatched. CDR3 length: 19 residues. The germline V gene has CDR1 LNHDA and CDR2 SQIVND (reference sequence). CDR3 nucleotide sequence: TGTGCCAGTAGTAAGGCCTGGGTACAGGGGGGGTTTAGCAATCAGCCCCAGCATTTT. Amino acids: CASSKAWVQGGFSNQPQHF.

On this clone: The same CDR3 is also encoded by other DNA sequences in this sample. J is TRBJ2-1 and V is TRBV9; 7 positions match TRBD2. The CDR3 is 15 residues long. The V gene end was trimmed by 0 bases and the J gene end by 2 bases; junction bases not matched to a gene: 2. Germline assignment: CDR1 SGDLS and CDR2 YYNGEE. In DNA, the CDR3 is TGTGCCAGCAGCGTAGGAGGGAGGGCCTACAATGAGCAGTTCTTC. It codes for CASSVGGRAYNEQFF.

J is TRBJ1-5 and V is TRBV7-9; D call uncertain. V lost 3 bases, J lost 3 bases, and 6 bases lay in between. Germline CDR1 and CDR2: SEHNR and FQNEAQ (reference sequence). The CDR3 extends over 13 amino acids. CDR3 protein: CASSFDLNQPQHF. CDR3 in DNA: TGTGCCAGCAGCTTTGACCTCAATCAGCCCCAGCATTTT.

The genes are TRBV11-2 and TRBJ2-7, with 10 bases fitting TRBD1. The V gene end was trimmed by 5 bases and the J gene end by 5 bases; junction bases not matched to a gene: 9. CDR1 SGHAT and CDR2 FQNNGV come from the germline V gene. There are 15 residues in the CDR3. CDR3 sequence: CASSRPGQGSNEQYF. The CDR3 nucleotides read TGTGCCAGCAGCCGCCCGGGACAGGGGTCCAACGAGCAGTACTTC.

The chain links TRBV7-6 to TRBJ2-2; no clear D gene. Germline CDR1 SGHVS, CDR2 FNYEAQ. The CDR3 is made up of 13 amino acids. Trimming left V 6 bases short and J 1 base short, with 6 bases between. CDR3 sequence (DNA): TGTGCCAGCAGTTTAAGGAACACCGGGGAGCTGTTTTTT. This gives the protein CASSLRNTGELFF.

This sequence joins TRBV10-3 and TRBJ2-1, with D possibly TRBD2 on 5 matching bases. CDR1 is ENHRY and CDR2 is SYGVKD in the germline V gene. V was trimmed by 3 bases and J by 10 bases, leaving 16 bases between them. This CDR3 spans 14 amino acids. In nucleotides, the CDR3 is TGTGCCATCAGTGAACCTACTAGGTCTGGAGAGCAGTTCTTC. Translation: CAISEPTRSGEQFF.

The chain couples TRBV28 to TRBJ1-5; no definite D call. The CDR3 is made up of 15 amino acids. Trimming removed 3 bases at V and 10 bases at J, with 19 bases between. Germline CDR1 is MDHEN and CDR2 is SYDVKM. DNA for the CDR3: TGTGCCAGCAGTTTCTTTGGACTGATAACCAGCCCCCAGCATTTT. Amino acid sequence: CASSFFGLITSPQHF.

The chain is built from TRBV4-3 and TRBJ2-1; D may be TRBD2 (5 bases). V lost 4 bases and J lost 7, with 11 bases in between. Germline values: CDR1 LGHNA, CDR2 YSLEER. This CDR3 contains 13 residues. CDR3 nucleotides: TGCGCCAGCAGCCTCAAACTAGGGAATGAGCAGTTCTTC. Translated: CASSLKLGNEQFF.

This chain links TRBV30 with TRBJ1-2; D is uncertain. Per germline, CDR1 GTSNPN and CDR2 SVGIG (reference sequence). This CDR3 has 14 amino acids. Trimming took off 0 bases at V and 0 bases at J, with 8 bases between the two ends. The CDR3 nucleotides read TGTGCCTGGAGTGTGACTTCAACTAACTATGGCTACACCTTC. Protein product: CAWSVTSTNYGYTF. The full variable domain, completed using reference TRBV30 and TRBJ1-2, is SQTIHQWPATLVQPVGSPLSLECTVEGTSNPNLYWYRQAAGRGLQLLFYSVGIGQISSEVPQNLSASRPQDRQFILSSKKLLLSDSGFYLCAWSVTSTNYGYTFGSGTRLTVV.

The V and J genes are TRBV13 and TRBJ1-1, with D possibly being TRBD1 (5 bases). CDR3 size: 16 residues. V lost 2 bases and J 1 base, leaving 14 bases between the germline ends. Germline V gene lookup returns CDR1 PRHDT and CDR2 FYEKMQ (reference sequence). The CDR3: CASSLLSPGTNTEAFF. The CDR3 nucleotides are TGTGCCAGCAGCTTACTTAGCCCCGGGACGAACACTGAAGCTTTCTTT.

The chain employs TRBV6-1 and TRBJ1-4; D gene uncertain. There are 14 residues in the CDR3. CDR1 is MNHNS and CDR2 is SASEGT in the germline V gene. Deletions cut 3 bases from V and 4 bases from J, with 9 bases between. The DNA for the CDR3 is TGTGCCAGCAGTGACTGGGGAATTAATGAAAAACTGTTTTTT. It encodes CASSDWGINEKLFF.

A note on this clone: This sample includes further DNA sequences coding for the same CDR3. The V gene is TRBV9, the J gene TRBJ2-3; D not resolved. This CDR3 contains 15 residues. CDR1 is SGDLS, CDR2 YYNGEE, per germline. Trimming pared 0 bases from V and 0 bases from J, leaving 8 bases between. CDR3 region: CASSVGTTSTDTQYF. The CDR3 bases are TGTGCCAGCAGCGTAGGTACCACGAGCACAGATACGCAGTATTTT.

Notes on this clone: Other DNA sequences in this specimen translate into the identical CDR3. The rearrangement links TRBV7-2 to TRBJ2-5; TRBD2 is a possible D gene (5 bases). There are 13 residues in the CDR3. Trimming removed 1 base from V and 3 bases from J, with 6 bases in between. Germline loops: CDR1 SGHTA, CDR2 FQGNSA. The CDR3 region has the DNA TGTGCCAGCAGCTTAGACGGGGAAGAGACCCAGTACTTC. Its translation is CASSLDGEETQYF.

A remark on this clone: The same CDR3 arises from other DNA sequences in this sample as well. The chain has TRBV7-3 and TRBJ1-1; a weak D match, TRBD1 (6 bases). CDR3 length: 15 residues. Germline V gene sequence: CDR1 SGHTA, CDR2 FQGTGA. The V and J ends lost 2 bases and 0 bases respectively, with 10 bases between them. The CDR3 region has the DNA TGTGCCAGCAGCTTAGGTGGGGGGCTGAACACTGAAGCTTTCTTT. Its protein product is CASSLGGGLNTEAFF.

The CDR3 is CASSLVDERDEQFF. The CDR3 DNA is TGTGCCAGCAGCTTAGTAGACGAACGGGATGAGCAGTTCTTC. The chain uses TRBV7-8 and TRBJ2-1; D not resolved. Germline CDR1 is SGHVS and CDR2 is FQNEAQ. CDR3 length: 14 amino acids. Trimming left V 1 base short and J 8 bases short, with 12 bases between. The whole variable domain, remainder taken from reference TRBV7-8 and TRBJ2-1, is GAGVSQSPRYKVAKRGQDVALRCDPISGHVSLFWYQQALGQGPEFLTYFQNEAQLDKSGLPSDRFFAERPEGSVSTLKIQRTQQEDSAVYLCASSLVDERDEQFFGPGTRLTVL.

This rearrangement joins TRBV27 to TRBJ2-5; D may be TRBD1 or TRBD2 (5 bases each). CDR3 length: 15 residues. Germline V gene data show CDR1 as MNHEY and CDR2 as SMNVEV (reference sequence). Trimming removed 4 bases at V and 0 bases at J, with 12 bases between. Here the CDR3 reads CASSSGPGNQETQYF. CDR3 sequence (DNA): TGTGCCAGCAGTTCGGGACCGGGGAACCAAGAGACCCAGTACTTC.

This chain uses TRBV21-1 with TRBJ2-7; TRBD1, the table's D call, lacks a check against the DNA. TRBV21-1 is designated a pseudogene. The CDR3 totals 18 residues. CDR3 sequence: CASINSTRGQDRSYEQYF. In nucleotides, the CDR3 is TGTGCCAGCATCAACTCGACCCGGGGGCAGGACAGGTCCTACGAGCAGTACTTC.